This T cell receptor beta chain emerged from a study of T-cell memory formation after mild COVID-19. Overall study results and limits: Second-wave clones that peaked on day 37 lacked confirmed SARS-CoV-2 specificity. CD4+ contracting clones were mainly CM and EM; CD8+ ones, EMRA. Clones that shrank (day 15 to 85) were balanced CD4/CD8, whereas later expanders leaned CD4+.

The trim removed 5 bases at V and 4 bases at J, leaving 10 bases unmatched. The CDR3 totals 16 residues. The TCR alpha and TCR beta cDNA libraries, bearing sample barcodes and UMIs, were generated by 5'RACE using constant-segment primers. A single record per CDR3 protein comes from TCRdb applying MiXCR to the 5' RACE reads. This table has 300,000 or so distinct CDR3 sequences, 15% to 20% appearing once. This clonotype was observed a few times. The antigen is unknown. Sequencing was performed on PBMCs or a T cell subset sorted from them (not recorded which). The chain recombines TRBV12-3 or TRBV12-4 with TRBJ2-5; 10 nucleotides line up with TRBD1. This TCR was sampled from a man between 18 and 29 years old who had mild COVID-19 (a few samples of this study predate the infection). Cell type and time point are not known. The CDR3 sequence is CASSHRQGAILETQYF. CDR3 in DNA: TGTGCCAGCAGTCATCGACAGGGGGCTATTCTAGAGACCCAGTACTTC.